This TCR beta chain was identified during a study of neoadjuvant anti-PD-1 for oral cavity cancer. Study information: Before surgery, most patients got three to four biweekly 3 mg/kg nivolumab doses. Patients without progression received a fourth nivolumab dose around day 43, then surgical resection on days 50-56. Study findings and constraints: Post-nivolumab, blood T cell clonality was significantly elevated in non-responders.

Note on this clone: The antigen remains undetermined.

Only in-frame clones appear in the TCRdb table, and some are missing; sequencing was by immunoSEQ multiplex PCR. The data show over 11,000 clones, roughly four fifths seen once. Time point specified: after neoadjuvant nivolumab, at surgical resection. PBMCs were not maintained or expanded in culture before analysis. Sequences were derived from PBMCs, sampled after nivolumab (anti-PD-1) treatment. The source is a person between 40 and 85 years old with oral cavity squamous cell carcinoma.

CDR3 region: CASSLTNYGYTF. The CDR3 nucleotides read TGTGCCAGCAGTTTAACTAACTATGGCTACACCTTC. The V call is TRBV28, the J call TRBJ1-2; D is unresolved. The CDR3 contains 12 residues. Germline V CDR1 and CDR2: MDHEN, SYDVKM. V dropped 2 bases and J dropped 0 bases, with 1 base sitting between them.